This TCR beta chain derives from a study of T cell clonality in common variable immunodeficiency. Assay: immunoSEQ multiplex PCR; the TCRdb copy retains only in-frame clones and omits some. Observed in the sample are approximately 44,000 clones, none of them singletons. Only a few counts were recorded for this clone. The receptor was derived from a person aged 18-70 years in good health. The sequencing input was peripheral blood mononuclear cells.

The DNA read from the CDR3 is TGTGCCAGCAGCTGGGGGACACCCGATGAG. Residues: CASSWGTPDE. The full CDR3 reads CASSWGTPDEQFF. The chain has TRBV5-5 and TRBJ2-1; D may be TRBD1 (6 bases). The read is 3 residues too short to cover the CDR3 end, so that end is filled in from the germline J gene. The CDR3 contains 13 residues. Germline CDR1 and CDR2: SGHKS and YYEKEE (reference sequence). V lost 3 bases to trimming and J lost 8 bases, with 12 bases between them. The variable domain in full, with the rest retrieved from reference TRBV5-5 and TRBJ2-1, is DAGVTQSPTHLIKTRGQQVTLRCSPISGHKSVSWYQQVLGQGPQFIFQYYEKEERGRGNFPDRFSARQFPNYSSELNVNALLLGDSALYLCASSWGTPDEQFFGPGTRLTVL.